A selection of T cell receptor beta chains follows, all from one sample in a study of monozygotic twins with inflammatory bowel disease. TCRdb reprocessed the 5' RACE reads, keeping one entry per CDR3 protein, no DNA. This sample's clone table lists fewer than 400,000 distinct CDR3 sequences. Sequenced: blood. The receptors originated from a human donor with ulcerative colitis or Crohn's disease, or a healthy co-twin of an affected twin (not recorded which). Both conserved end residues are part of each CDR3. Size is omitted from some rows. Given values are once, few, many or a class for expanded clones.

size: NA
J: TRBJ1-2
V: TRBV12-3/TRBV12-4
CDR3: CASSPRGGANGYTF

size: NA
J: TRBJ2-3
V: TRBV6-2/TRBV6-3
CDR3: CASSRETDTQYF

size: NA
J: TRBJ2-7
V: TRBV3-1
CDR3: CASSQQSQGKRYEQYF

size: NA
J: TRBJ2-1
V: TRBV11-3
CDR3: CASSIGVGGEVDEQFF

size: NA
J: TRBJ2-1
V: TRBV24-1
CDR3: CATSDFNNEQFF

size: NA
J: TRBJ2-5
V: TRBV4-3
CDR3: CASSQYRDVPYF

size: NA
J: TRBJ2-2
V: TRBV4-3
CDR3: CASSQVDSTGELFF

size: NA
J: TRBJ2-3
V: TRBV3-1
CDR3: CASSLRRTMSTDTQYF

size: NA
J: TRBJ1-2
V: TRBV27
CDR3: CASSFVRGYGYTF

size: NA
J: TRBJ1-5
V: TRBV2
CDR3: CASSTQGPQHF

size: NA
J: TRBJ2-1
V: TRBV29-1
CDR3: CSVLAGRNEQFF

size: NA
J: TRBJ2-7
V: TRBV3-1
CDR3: CASNLAGGGNEQYF

size: NA
J: TRBJ1-1
V: TRBV4-2
CDR3: CASSQRASRQGTLNTEAFF

size: NA
J: TRBJ2-1
V: TRBV24-1
CDR3: CATSGRVVNSYNEQFF

size: NA
J: TRBJ2-1
V: TRBV3-1
CDR3: CASSQKSPRGHNEQFF

size: NA
J: TRBJ2-1
V: TRBV5-4
CDR3: CASSLVRGADEQFF

size: medium-sized
J: TRBJ2-2
V: TRBV12-3/TRBV12-4
CDR3: CASGTGENTGELFF

size: NA
J: TRBJ2-7
V: TRBV20-1
CDR3: CSASVPLAGAYEQYF

size: NA
J: TRBJ1-3
V: TRBV6-5
CDR3: CASSWSGDGNTIYF

size: NA
J: TRBJ2-1
V: TRBV28
CDR3: CASSLVRVGEQFF

size: NA
J: TRBJ2-3
V: TRBV15
CDR3: CATSRPRGRGPTDTQYF

size: NA
J: TRBJ2-1
V: TRBV9
CDR3: CASSATHNEQFF

size: NA
J: TRBJ1-4
V: TRBV5-6
CDR3: CASSLGFRRQEEKLFF

size: NA
J: TRBJ2-1
V: TRBV6-2/TRBV6-3
CDR3: CASLRQYNEQFF

size: NA
J: TRBJ2-2
V: TRBV10-3
CDR3: CATGAANTGELFF

size: NA
J: TRBJ2-7
V: TRBV20-1
CDR3: CSPLGEGPYEQYF

size: NA
J: TRBJ2-2
V: TRBV29-1
CDR3: CSVARQGAWNTGELFF